This T cell receptor (beta chain) comes out of a study of neurological immune-mediated disorders (dated by TCRdb to the late 2010s). Concerning the study at large: Peripheral blood TCR-beta repertoires from patients with HTLV-I-associated myelopathy (HAM/TSP), patients with multiple sclerosis, and healthy controls were compared in the study using UMI-based sequencing. The 90 to 110 TCR-beta libraries covered PBMC samples along with longitudinal samples, technical triplicates, and paired sorted CD4+ and CD8+ T-cell subsets. The cohort was made up of 68 subjects, consisting of 15 or so HAM/TSP patients, around 35 multiple sclerosis patients and around 20 healthy controls. General study outcomes and caveats: Across subjects, expanded clones never shared an identical CDR3 amino acid sequence, which suggests that the TCR-beta repertoires in every group were private. The highest TCR clonal expansion was observed in HAM/TSP patients, whereas the lowest was observed in MS patients, even when compared with healthy controls.

Trimming takes 0 bases from V and 9 bases from J, and the germline ends sit 7 bases apart. The CDR3 sequence holds 12 residues, the cysteine and phenylalanine included. Only the CDR3 DNA stays, 36 bases, in frame from base 1. The germline V gene provides CDR1 SGHDT and CDR2 YYEEEE. Unsorted PBMC libraries were generated from 2 million PBMCs stored in RNAlater at -80 °C until RNA extraction. Peripheral blood was subjected to Ficoll-Hypaque density gradient centrifugation to isolate PBMCs, which were then cryopreserved in liquid nitrogen. To synthesize cDNA, template-switch 5'RACE was performed with a primer carrying a 10-nucleotide random unique molecular identifier so that each TCR transcript was tagged. Over 200 million TCR-beta sequences, covering 15-18 subjects, were produced in each sequencing run. The RNeasy kit was used for extraction of total RNA. The KAPA Real-time Library Amplification kit was used to amplify TCR-beta VDJ regions with primers for the TCR constant region and the 5'RACE anchor. Sample indexes and Illumina adaptors were added in a first PCR, and a second PCR then increased library yield. After Ampure bead purification, the roughly 650 bp TCR product was size-selected on a 2% E-gel SizeSelection system. Before pooling, library quality was assessed on a Bioanalyzer, concentration was determined with Qubit, and library quantification was performed with the Kapa Library Quantification kit. An Illumina HiSeq 2500 sequenced the libraries paired-end 2 x 150 bp. To increase sequence diversity, roughly 24-30% phiX was spiked into each library pool. As for how the authors treated the data: The UMI-based MiGEC pipeline processed quality-filtered reads and removed over 85% of raw TCR sequences during error correction. IMGT germline references were used for aligning VDJ genes, and each clonotype was defined as a unique CDR3 amino acid sequence together with its V-J genes. Clonal expansion, Shannon diversity and CDR3 relatedness were evaluated with VDJtools (CalcPairwiseDistances, ClusterSamples), while phylogenetic trees were built in CLCbio workbench. A clone was classed as expanded if it had 8 or more unique UMIs, a cutoff based on coefficient-of-variation modelling across technical triplicates. TCRdb reran the public reads through fastp at Q25 and MiXCR, keeping productive beta chains. Each record represents a unique CDR3 protein, reported with the most common genes and DNA among its rows. The V and J calls shown here were made by TCRdb, not taken from the authors' results. The sample table records more than 45,000 distinct CDR3 sequences; approximately 10% of these occur just once. 20% to 25% of the sample comes from the top ten.

This clonotype was seen many times. Its recognized antigen is unknown. The record has no base qualities; no much larger clone is one base away. The chain joins TRBV5-6 to TRBJ2-1, with no confidently assigned D gene. The clonotype was recovered from a woman aged 35 to 49 with HTLV-1-associated myelopathy (HAM/TSP). The sequencing sample was made of PBMCs. The encoded CDR3 is CASSLGGGEQFF. The nucleotide sequence is given as TGTGCCAGCAGCTTGGGAGGTGGTGAGCAGTTCTTC.